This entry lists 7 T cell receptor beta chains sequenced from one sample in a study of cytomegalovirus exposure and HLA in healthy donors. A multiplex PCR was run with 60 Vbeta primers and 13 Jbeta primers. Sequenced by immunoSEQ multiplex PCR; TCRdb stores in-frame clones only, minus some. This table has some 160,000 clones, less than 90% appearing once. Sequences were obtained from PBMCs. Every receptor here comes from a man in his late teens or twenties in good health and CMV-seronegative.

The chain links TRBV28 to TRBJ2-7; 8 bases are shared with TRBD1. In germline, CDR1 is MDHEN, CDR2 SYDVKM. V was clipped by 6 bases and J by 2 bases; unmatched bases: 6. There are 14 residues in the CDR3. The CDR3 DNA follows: TGTGCCAGCAGGGGGACAGGTCCTACCTACGAGCAGTACTTC. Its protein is CASRGTGPTYEQYF.

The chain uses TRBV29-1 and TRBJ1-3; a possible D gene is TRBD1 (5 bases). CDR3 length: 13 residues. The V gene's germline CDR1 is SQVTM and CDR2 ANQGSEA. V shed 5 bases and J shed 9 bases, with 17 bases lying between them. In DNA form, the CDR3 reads TGCAGCGTTAGGGACTTCGAGGGTGGCACCATATATTTT. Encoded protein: CSVRDFEGGTIYF.

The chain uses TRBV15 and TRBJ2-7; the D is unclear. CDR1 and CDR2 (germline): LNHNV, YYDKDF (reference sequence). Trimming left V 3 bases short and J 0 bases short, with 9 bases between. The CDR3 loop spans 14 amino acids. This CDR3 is CATSSSYYSYEQYF. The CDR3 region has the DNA TGTGCCACCAGCAGTTCATACTACTCCTACGAGCAGTACTTC.

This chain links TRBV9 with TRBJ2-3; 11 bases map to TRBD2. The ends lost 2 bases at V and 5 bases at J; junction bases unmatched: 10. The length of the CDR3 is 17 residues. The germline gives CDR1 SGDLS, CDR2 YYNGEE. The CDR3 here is CASSVEWGTSGLDTQYF. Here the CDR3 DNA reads TGTGCCAGCAGCGTGGAGTGGGGGACTAGCGGCCTAGATACGCAGTATTTT.

The CDR3 region has the DNA TGTGCCAGCAGACAGGGGTCGACGAACACTGAAGCTTTCTTT. Translating gives CASRQGSTNTEAFF. The genes are TRBV2 and TRBJ1-1; 7 bases are shared with TRBD1. The germline V gene has CDR1 SNHLY and CDR2 FYNNEI. There are 14 residues in the CDR3. The junction had 5 bases not matched to a gene; V was cut back by 6 bases and J by 1 base.

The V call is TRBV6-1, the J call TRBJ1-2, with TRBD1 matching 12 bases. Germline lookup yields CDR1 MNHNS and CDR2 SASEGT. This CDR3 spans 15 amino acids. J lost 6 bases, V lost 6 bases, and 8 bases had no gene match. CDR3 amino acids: CASRTIGTGGHGYTF. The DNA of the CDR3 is TGTGCCAGCAGGACGATTGGGACAGGGGGCCATGGCTACACCTTC.

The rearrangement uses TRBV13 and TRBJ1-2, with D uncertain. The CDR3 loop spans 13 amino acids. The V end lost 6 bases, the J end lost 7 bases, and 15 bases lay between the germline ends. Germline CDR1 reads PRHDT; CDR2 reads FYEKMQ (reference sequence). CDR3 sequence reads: CASRLHKVFGYTF. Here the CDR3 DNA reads TGTGCCAGCAGACTCCATAAAGTCTTTGGCTACACCTTC.